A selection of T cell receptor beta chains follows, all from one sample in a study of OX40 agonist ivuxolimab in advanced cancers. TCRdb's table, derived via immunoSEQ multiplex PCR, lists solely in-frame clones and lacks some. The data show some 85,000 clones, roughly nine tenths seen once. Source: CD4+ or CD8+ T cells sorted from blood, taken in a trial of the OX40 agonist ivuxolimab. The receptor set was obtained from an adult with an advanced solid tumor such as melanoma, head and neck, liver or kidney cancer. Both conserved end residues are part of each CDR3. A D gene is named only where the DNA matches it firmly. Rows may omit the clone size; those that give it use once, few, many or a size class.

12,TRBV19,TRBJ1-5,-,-,CASSIVSGAQHF,TGTGCCAGTAGTATAGTAAGCGGAGCCCAGCATTTT
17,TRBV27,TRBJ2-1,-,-,CASSLTPSLAGYNEQFF,TGTGCCAGCAGTTTAACCCCCTCCCTAGCTGGGTACAATGAGCAGTTCTTC
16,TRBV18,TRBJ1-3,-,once,CASSPLGTDSGNTIYF,TGTGCCAGCTCACCGCTGGGGACGGACTCTGGAAACACCATATATTTT
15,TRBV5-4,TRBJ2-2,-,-,CASSRDSTTTGELFF,TGTGCCAGCAGTCGAGACTCCACGACCACCGGGGAGCTGTTTTTT
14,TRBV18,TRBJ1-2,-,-,CASSPPHEPRGYTF,TGTGCCAGCTCACCACCGCACGAGCCTAGAGGCTACACCTTC
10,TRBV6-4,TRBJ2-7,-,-,CASSDPKQYF,TGTGCCAGCAGTGACCCTAAACAGTACTTC
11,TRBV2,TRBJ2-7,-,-,CASRTRGEQYF,TGTGCCAGCAGGACCCGGGGAGAGCAGTACTTC
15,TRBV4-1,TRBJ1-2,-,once,CASSQEEVSNYGYTF,TGCGCCAGCAGCCAAGAGGAGGTTTCTAACTATGGCTACACCTTC
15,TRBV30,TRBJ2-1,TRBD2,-,CAWAVGLAGVGEQFF,TGTGCCTGGGCGGTGGGACTAGCGGGAGTTGGGGAGCAGTTCTTC
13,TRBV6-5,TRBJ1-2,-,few,CASSRTGNYGYTF,TGTGCCAGCAGTCGAACCGGAAACTATGGCTACACCTTC
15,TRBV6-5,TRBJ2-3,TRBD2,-,CASRDGLAGGDTQYF,TGTGCCAGCAGGGACGGACTAGCGGGGGGGGATACGCAGTATTTT
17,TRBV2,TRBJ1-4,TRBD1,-,CASSELIGGATNEKPFF,TGTGCCAGCAGTGAATTGATAGGGGGCGCGACTAATGAAAAACCGTTTTTT
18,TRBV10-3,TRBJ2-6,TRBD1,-,CAISAQGASDSGANVLTF,TGTGCCATCAGTGCCCAGGGGGCTAGTGACTCTGGGGCCAACGTCCTGACTTTC
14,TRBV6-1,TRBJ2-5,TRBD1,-,CASSVKGAKETQYF,TGTGCCAGCAGTGTAAAGGGGGCAAAAGAGACCCAGTACTTC
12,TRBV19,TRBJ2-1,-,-,CASGRGYNEQFF,TGTGCCAGTGGGCGGGGATACAATGAGCAGTTCTTC